Reported below is one T cell receptor beta chain. TCRdb keeps only in-frame clones here, not all; method: immunoSEQ multiplex PCR. The table includes around 330,000 clones, about 89% detected once. The sample originates from a study of blood T cell repertoires in COVID-19. Participants were aged about 18 to 89 years, lived in 24 US areas, and enrolled virtually. Sequencing was performed on PBMCs or T cells enriched from blood (not recorded which). The source is a woman aged 40 to 50 who had recovered from COVID-19.

DNA of the CDR3: TGTGCCAGCAGCGATCAAACAGGGGGACAGACCCAGTACTTC. Translation: CASSDQTGGQTQYF. The chain has TRBV7-9 and TRBJ2-5; 8 positions agree with TRBD1. The CDR3 totals 14 residues. The V and J ends lost 5 bases and 6 bases, in that order; junction bases with no gene match: 8. The V gene's germline CDR1 is SEHNR and CDR2 FQNEAQ (reference sequence).